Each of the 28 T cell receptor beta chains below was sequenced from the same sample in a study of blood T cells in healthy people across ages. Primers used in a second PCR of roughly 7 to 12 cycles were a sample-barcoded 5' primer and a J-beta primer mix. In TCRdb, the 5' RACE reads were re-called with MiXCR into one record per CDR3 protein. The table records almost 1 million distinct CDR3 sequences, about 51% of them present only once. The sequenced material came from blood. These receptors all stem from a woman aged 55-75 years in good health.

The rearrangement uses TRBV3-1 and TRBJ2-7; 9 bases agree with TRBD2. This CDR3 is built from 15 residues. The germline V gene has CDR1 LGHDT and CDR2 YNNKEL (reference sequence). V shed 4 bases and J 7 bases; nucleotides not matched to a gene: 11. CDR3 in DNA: TGTGCCAGCAGCCGAGATCGAGGAGCGGGAGGTGAGCAGTACTTC. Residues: CASSRDRGAGGEQYF.

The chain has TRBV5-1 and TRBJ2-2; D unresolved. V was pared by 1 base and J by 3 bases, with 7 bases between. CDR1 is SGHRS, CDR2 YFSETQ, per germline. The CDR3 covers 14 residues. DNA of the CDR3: TGCGCCAGCAGCTTGCGGGCGGACACCGGGGAGCTGTTTTTT. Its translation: CASSLRADTGELFF. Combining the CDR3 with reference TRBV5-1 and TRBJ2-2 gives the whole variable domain KAGVTQTPRYLIKTRGQQVTLSCSPISGHRSVSWYQQTPGQGLQFLFEYFSETQRNKGNFPGRFSGRQFSNSRSEMNVSTLELGDSALYLCASSLRADTGELFFGEGSRLTVL.

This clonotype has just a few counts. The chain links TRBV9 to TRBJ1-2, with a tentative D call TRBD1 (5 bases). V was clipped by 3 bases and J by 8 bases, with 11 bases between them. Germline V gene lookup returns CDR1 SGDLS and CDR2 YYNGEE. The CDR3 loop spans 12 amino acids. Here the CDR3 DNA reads TGTGCCAGCAGCGGGACATCTTGGGGCTACACCTTC. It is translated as CASSGTSWGYTF.

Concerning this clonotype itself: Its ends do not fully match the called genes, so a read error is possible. The CDR3 loop reads CASSVGENTEAFF. Written as DNA, the CDR3 is TGTGCCAGCAGTGTTGGGGAGAACACCGAAGCTTTCTTT. V is TRBV6-4 and J is TRBJ1-1; no reliable D call. The CDR3 contains 13 residues. Per the germline V gene, CDR1 is MRHNA and CDR2 is SNTAGT.

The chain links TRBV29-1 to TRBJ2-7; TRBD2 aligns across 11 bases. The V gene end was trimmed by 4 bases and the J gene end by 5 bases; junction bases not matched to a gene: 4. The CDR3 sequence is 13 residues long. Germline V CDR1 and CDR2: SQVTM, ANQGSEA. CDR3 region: CSVVAGGYDEQYF. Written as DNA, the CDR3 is TGCAGCGTTGTAGCGGGAGGGTATGACGAGCAGTACTTC.

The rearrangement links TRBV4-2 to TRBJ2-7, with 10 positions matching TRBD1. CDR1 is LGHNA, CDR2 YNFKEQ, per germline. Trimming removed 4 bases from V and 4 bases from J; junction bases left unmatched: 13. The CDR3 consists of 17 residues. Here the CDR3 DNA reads TGTGCCAGCAGCCTCCTTTCCACCGGGACAGGGGTTTACGAGCAGTACTTC. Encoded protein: CASSLLSTGTGVYEQYF.

The CDR3 here is CATSRDRGGGETQYF. CDR3 bases: TGTGCCACCAGCAGAGATAGAGGGGGCGGTGAGACCCAGTACTTC. The chain is built from TRBV15 and TRBJ2-5; 7 nucleotides agree with TRBD1. The CDR3 length is 15 residues. Germline assignment: CDR1 LNHNV and CDR2 YYDKDF (reference sequence). The V gene end was trimmed by 0 bases and the J gene end by 5 bases; junction bases not matched to a gene: 6.

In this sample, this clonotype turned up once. Here the CDR3 reads CASSRGRVGNQPQHF. In DNA form, the CDR3 reads TGTGCCAGCAGCCGGGGGCGGGTTGGCAATCAGCCCCAGCATTTT. The chain joins TRBV28 to TRBJ1-5; perhaps TRBD1 as D (6 bases). Germline V gene lookup returns CDR1 MDHEN and CDR2 SYDVKM. The CDR3 spans 15 residues. V gave up 6 bases and J gave up 2 bases, with 14 bases separating them.

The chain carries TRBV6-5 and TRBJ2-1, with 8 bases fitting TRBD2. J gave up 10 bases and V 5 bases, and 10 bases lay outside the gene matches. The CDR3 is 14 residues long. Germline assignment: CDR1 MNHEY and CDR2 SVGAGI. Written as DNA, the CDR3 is TGTGCCAGCAGTGGGCTAGCGGGTTTCGAGGAGCAGTTCTTC. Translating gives CASSGLAGFEEQFF.

CDR3 sequence reads: CASSDGGVGYEQYF. CDR3 nucleotide sequence: TGTGCCAGCAGTGACGGTGGAGTAGGGTACGAGCAGTACTTC. The rearrangement joins TRBV6-5 to TRBJ2-5; D is unresolved. The end of the DNA is better explained by TRBJ2-7, so the J call may be wrong. In germline, CDR1 is MNHEY, CDR2 SVGAGI. The CDR3 is 14 residues long.

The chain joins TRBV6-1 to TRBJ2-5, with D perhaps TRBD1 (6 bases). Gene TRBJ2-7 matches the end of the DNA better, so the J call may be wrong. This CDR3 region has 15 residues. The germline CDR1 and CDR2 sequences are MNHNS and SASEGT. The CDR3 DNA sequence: TGTGCCAGCAGTGTACCGACAGGAATCGCCTACGAGCAGTACTTC. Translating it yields CASSVPTGIAYEQYF.

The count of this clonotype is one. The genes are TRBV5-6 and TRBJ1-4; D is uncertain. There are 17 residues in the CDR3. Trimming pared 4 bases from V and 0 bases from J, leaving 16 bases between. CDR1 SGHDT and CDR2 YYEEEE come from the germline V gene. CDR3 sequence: CASSLDRPGATNEKLFF. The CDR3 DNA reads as TGTGCCAGCAGCCTGGACCGGCCGGGCGCAACTAATGAAAAACTGTTTTTT.

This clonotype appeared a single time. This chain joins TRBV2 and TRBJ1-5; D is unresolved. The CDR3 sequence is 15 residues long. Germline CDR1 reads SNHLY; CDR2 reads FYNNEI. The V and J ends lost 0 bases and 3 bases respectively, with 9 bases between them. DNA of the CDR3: TGTGCCAGCAGTGAAGCGAGGGAACTCAATCAGCCCCAGCATTTT. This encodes CASSEARELNQPQHF.

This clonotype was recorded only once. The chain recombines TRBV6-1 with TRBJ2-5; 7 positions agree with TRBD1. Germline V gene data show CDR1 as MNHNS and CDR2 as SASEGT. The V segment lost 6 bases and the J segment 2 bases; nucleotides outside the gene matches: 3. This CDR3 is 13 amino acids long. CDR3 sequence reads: CASRQQGQETQYF. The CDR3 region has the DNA TGTGCCAGCAGACAACAGGGGCAAGAGACCCAGTACTTC.

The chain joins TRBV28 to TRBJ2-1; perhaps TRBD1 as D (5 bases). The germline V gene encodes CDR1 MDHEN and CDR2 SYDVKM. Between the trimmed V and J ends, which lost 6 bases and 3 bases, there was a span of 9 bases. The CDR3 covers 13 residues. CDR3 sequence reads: CASSQDNYNEQFF. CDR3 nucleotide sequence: TGTGCCAGCAGCCAGGACAACTACAATGAGCAGTTCTTC.

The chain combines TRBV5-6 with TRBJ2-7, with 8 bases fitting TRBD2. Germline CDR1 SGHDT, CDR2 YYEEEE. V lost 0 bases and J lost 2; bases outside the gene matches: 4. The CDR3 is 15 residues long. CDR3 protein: CASSLGLASAYEQYF. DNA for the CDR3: TGTGCCAGCAGCTTGGGACTAGCGTCCGCCTACGAGCAGTACTTC.

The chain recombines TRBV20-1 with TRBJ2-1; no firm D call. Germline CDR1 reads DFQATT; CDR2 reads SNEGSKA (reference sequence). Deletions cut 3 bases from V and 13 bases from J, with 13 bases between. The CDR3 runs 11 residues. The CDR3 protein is CSASLSSPQFF. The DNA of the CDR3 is TGCAGTGCTAGCTTGAGCAGTCCACAGTTCTTC.

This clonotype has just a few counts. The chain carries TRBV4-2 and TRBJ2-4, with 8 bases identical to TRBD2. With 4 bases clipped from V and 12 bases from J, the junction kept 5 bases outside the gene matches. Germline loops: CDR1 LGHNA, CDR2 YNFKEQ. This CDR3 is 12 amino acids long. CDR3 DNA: TGTGCCAGCAGCCCGGGGACTAGAAATCAGTACTTC. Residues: CASSPGTRNQYF.

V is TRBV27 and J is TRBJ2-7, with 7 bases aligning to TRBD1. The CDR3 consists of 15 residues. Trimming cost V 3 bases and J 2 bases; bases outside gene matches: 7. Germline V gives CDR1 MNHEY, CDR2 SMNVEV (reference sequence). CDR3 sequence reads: CASSFLNRGTYEQYF. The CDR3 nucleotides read TGTGCCAGCAGTTTTCTCAACAGGGGCACCTACGAGCAGTACTTC.

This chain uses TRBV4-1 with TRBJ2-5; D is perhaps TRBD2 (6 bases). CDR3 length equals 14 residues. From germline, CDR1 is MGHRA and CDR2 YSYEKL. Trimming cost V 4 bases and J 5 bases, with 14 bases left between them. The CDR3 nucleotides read TGCGCCAGCAGCCGGCCGGGACTCTGGGAGACCCAGTACTTC. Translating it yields CASSRPGLWETQYF.

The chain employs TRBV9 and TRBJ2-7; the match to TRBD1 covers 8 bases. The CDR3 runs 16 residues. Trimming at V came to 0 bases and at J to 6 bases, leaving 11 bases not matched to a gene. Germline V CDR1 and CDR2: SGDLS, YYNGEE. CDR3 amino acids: CASSVEGRRQGSEQYF. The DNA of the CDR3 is TGTGCCAGCAGCGTAGAGGGCCGAAGACAGGGGAGCGAGCAGTACTTC.

The CDR3 is CASSKIGTSGRETQYF. CDR3 coding DNA: TGTGCCAGCAGCAAGATTGGGACTAGCGGCCGAGAGACCCAGTACTTC. The chain joins TRBV11-1 to TRBJ2-5; 11 positions agree with TRBD2. J was trimmed by 4 bases and V by 5 bases; bases with no gene match: 9. Germline CDR1 and CDR2: SGHAT and FQDESV (reference sequence). This CDR3 contains 16 residues.

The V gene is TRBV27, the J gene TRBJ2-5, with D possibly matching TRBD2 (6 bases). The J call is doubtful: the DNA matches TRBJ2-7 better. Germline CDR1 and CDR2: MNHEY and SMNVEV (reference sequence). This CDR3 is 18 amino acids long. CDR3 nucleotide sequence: TGTGCCAGCAGTTTATCCCCCCCTTGGCGGGGCTATGGAGACGAGCAGTACTTC. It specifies CASSLSPPWRGYGDEQYF.

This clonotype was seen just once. CDR3 amino acids: CASSLWPVSPSYEQYF. The CDR3 region has the DNA TGTGCCAGCAGTTTATGGCCAGTTAGCCCTTCCTACGAGCAGTACTTC. The chain carries TRBV28 and TRBJ2-5; no clear D. The tail of the sequence fits TRBJ2-7 better, so the J call may be wrong. The germline V gene encodes CDR1 MDHEN and CDR2 SYDVKM. The length of the CDR3 is 16 residues.

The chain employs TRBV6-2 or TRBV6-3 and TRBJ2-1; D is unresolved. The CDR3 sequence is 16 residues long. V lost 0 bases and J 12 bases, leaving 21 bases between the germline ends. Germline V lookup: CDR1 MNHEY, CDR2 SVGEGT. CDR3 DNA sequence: TGTGCCAGCAGTTACTCGAACTTGATAGCCGCTAAGGTGCAGTTCTTC. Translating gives CASSYSNLIAAKVQFF.

DNA for the CDR3: TGTGCCAGCAGCGACGGGGACGGAGCAACCTACAATGAGCAGTTCTTC. Protein: CASSDGDGATYNEQFF. The chain employs TRBV12-3 or TRBV12-4 and TRBJ2-1; D possibly matches TRBD1 or TRBD2 (5 bases each). The V and J ends lost 6 bases and 2 bases respectively, with 17 bases between them. The CDR3 has 16 amino acids.

CDR3 DNA: TGTGCCAGCAGCCACGGGGACAGCCACTACGAGCAGTACTTC. Its translation is CASSHGDSHYEQYF. The chain carries TRBV3-1 and TRBJ2-7; 7 bases fit TRBD1. This CDR3 has 14 residues. Unmatched junction bases numbered 5, after V lost 3 bases and J lost 3 bases. Germline V gene sequence: CDR1 LGHDT, CDR2 YNNKEL (reference sequence).

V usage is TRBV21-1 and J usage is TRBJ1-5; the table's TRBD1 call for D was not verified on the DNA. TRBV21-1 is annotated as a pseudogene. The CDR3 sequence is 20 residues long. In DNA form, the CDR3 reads TGTGCCAGCAGCAACCCTGGGACCGTGCCCAGGGTGTATAGCAATCAGCCCCAGCATTTT. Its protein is CASSNPGTVPRVYSNQPQHF.